Shown below are 7 T cell receptor beta chains from a single sample sequenced in a study of blood T cell repertoires in COVID-19. Clones were read by immunoSEQ multiplex PCR, and TCRdb kept only the in-frame ones, dropping some. The table includes fewer than 150,000 clones, less than 85% detected once. Input material: peripheral blood. All receptors come from a man aged 50-60 years with acute or convalescent COVID-19.

This clone was seen once. V is TRBV7-9 and J is TRBJ1-3, with D unclear. CDR1 is SEHNR and CDR2 is FQNEAQ in the germline V gene (reference sequence). The CDR3 runs to 14 residues. V lost 6 bases and J 4 bases, leaving 13 bases between the germline ends. CDR3 in amino acids: CASSYTPGGNTIYF. CDR3 nucleotides: TGTGCCAGCAGTTATACCCCGGGAGGAAACACCATATATTTT. The full variable domain, rest sourced from reference TRBV7-9 and TRBJ1-3, is DTGVSQNPRHKITKRGQNVTFRCDPISEHNRLYWYRQTLGQGPEFLTYFQNEAQLEKSRLLSDRFSAERPKGSFSTLEIQRTEQGDSAMYLCASSYTPGGNTIYFGEGSWLTVV.

The rearrangement uses TRBV10-3 and TRBJ1-6; possible D gene TRBD1, 5 bases. This CDR3 contains 16 residues. Trimming took off 0 bases at V and 8 bases at J, with 14 bases between the two ends. Germline-derived CDR1 and CDR2 are ENHRY and SYGVKD. CDR3 region: CAISESIGAIDSPLHF. The CDR3 DNA sequence: TGTGCCATCAGTGAGTCGATAGGGGCTATTGATTCACCCCTCCACTTT.

The rearrangement links TRBV5-8 to TRBJ1-5; the D gene is possibly TRBD1 (6 bases). The length of the CDR3 is 16 residues. From germline, CDR1 is SGHTS and CDR2 YDEGEE. The V gene lost 4 bases and the J gene lost 3 bases, with 17 bases spanning the gap. CDR3 DNA sequence: TGTGCCAGCAGCCGCAGGGTTGGGGGCCCCAATCAGCCCCAGCATTTT. Protein product: CASSRRVGGPNQPQHF.

This chain connects TRBV5-1 to TRBJ1-2; 10 bases map to TRBD1. The germline V gene encodes CDR1 SGHRS and CDR2 YFSETQ. This CDR3 has 16 residues. Trimming cost V 4 bases and J 5 bases; bases outside gene matches: 11. CDR3 in DNA: TGCGCCAGCAGCCCGGGGACAGGGGACCCCTTTTATGGCTACACCTTC. Translation gives CASSPGTGDPFYGYTF.

The gene calls are TRBV29-1 and TRBJ2-7, with 11 bases that match TRBD2. This CDR3 is 12 amino acids long. V shed 8 bases, J shed 2 bases, and the junction held 2 bases outside the gene matches. Germline CDR1 is SQVTM and CDR2 is ANQGSEA. CDR3 DNA sequence: TGCAGCACGACTAGCGGGGCCTACGAGCAGTACTTC. Protein: CSTTSGAYEQYF.

The rearrangement links TRBV12-3 or TRBV12-4 to TRBJ2-1; unclear D gene. This CDR3 comprises 13 residues. The V end was cut by 2 bases, the J end by 5 bases, with 7 bases between. The CDR3 loop reads CASSLQQHNEQFF. CDR3 nucleotides: TGTGCCAGCAGTTTACAACAGCACAATGAGCAGTTCTTC.

This rearrangement joins TRBV3-1 (or the pseudogene TRBV3-2) to TRBJ2-2; 7 nucleotides line up with TRBD1. Germline CDR1 and CDR2: LGHDT and YNNKEL (reference sequence). J gave up 6 bases and V 1 base, and 11 bases lay outside the gene matches. There are 17 residues in the CDR3. The CDR3: CASSQVLGTALPGELFF. Here the CDR3 DNA reads TGTGCCAGCAGCCAAGTATTGGGGACAGCTCTTCCCGGGGAGCTGTTTTTT.